Here is one T cell receptor (beta chain) with its context. Antigen specificity is unknown. The sample belongs to a study of blood T cells in healthy people across ages. As for the study in general: About one barcoded beta molecule per two T cells came from capture by template switching. The study, taken as a whole, reports: PBMC samples, being unsorted, prevented any conclusive comparison of naive and antigen-experienced cells.

A second PCR of about 7 to 12 cycles used a sample-barcoded 5' primer and a J-beta primer mix. The authors tagged each cDNA molecule using a template-switch adaptor with 12 random nucleotides. TCRdb reanalysed the 5' RACE reads using MiXCR and keeps one entry per CDR3 protein. In the table there are about 1.8 million distinct CDR3 sequences, about 50% of which are singletons. V shed 5 bases and J shed 4 bases, with 12 bases lying between them. The CDR3 runs 15 residues. Germline-derived CDR1 and CDR2 are PRHDT and FYEKMQ (reference sequence). The authors isolated at least 6.5 million PBMCs per sample.

The sequence derives from a woman aged 40-49 years in good health. The specimen was blood. V gene TRBV13 combines with J gene TRBJ2-6, with D possibly matching TRBD1 (6 bases). CDR3: CASSRDTGGANVLTF. Here the CDR3 DNA reads TGTGCCAGCAGCCGGGACACAGGAGGGGCCAACGTCCTGACTTTC. Supplemented by reference TRBV13 and TRBJ2-6, the full variable domain reads AAGVIQSPRHLIKEKRETATLKCYPIPRHDTVYWYQQGPGQDPQFLISFYEKMQSDKGSIPDRFSAQQFSDYHSELNMSSLELGDSALYFCASSRDTGGANVLTFGAGSRLTVL.